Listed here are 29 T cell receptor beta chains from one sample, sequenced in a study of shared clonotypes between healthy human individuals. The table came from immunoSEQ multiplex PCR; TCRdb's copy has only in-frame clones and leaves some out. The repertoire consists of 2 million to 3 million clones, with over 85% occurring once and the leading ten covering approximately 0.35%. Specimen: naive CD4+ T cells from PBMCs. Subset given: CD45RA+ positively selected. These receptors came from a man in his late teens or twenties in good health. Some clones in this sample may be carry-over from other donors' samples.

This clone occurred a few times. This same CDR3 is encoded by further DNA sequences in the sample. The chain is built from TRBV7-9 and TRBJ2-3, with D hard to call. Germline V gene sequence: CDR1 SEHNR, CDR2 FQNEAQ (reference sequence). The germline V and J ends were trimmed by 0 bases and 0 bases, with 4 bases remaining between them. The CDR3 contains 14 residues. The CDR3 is CASSLAGSTDTQYF. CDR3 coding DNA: TGTGCCAGCAGCTTAGCGGGGAGCACAGATACGCAGTATTTT.

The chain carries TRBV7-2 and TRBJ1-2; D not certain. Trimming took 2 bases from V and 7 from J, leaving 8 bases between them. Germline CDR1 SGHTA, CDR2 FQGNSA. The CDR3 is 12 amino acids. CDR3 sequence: CASSLLRSGYTF. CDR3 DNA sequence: TGTGCCAGCAGCTTACTCCGGTCTGGCTACACCTTC. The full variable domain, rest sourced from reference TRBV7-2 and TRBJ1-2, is GAGVSQSPSNKVTEKGKDVELRCDPISGHTALYWYRQSLGQGLEFLIYFQGNSAPDKSGLPSDRFSAERTGGSVSTLTIQRTQQEDSAVYLCASSLLRSGYTFGSGTRLTVV.

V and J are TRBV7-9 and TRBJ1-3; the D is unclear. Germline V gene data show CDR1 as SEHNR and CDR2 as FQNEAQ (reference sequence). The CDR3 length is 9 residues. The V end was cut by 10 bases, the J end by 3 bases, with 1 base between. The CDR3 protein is CAIGNTIYF. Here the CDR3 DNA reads TGTGCCATTGGAAACACCATATATTTT.

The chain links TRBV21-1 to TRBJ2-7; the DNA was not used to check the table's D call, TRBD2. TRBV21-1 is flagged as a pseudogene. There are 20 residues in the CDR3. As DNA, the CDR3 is TGTGCCAGCAGCAAAGCACCTACTCATTCGGGAGGCGGGGGGACCTACGAGCAGTACTTC. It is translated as CASSKAPTHSGGGGTYEQYF.

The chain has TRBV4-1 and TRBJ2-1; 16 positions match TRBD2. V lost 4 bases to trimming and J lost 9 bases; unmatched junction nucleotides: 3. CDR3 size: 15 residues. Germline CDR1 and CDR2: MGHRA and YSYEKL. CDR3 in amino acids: CASSLGLAGGFEQFF. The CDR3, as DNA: TGCGCCAGCAGCCTGGGACTAGCGGGAGGGTTTGAGCAGTTCTTC.

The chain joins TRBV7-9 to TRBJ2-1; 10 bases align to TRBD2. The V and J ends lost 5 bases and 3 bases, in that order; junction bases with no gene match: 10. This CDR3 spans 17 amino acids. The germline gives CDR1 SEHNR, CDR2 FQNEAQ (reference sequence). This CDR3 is CASSTDSGRPNYNEQFF. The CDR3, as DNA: TGTGCCAGCAGCACCGATAGCGGGAGGCCTAACTACAATGAGCAGTTCTTC.

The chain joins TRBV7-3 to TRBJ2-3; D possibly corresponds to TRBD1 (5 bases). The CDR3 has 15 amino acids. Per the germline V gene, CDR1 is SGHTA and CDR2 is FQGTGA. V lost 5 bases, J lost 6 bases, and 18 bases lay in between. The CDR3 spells CASSPILGAQDTQYF. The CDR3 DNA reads TGTGCCAGCAGCCCTATTTTAGGGGCACAGGATACGCAGTATTTT.

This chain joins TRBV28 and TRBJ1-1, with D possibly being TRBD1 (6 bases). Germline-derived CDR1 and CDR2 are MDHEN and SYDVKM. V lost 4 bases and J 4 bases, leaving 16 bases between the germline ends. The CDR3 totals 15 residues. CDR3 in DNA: TGTGCCAGCAGTTACCCCACGGGGGCGGCCACTGAAGCTTTCTTT. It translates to CASSYPTGAATEAFF.

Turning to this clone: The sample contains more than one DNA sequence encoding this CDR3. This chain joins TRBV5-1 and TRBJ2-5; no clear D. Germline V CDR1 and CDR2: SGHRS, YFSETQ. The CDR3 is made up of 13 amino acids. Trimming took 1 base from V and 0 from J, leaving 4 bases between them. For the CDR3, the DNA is TGCGCCAGCAGCTTGTCCGACCAAGAGACCCAGTACTTC. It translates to CASSLSDQETQYF.

The CDR3 spells CASRHVGHNEQFF. The CDR3 nucleotides read TGTGCCAGCAGACACGTAGGCCACAATGAGCAGTTCTTC. The rearrangement uses TRBV7-2 and TRBJ2-1, with D hard to call. Germline V gene data show CDR1 as SGHTA and CDR2 as FQGNSA. There are 13 residues in the CDR3. Trimming took off 6 bases at V and 5 bases at J, with 11 bases between the two ends.

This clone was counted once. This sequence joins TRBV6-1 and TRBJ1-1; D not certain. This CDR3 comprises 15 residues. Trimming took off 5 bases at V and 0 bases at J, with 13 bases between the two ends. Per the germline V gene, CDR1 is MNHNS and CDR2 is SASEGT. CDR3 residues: CASSPSSGLNTEAFF. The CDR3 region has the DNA TGTGCCAGCAGTCCTTCGTCGGGGTTGAACACTGAAGCTTTCTTT.

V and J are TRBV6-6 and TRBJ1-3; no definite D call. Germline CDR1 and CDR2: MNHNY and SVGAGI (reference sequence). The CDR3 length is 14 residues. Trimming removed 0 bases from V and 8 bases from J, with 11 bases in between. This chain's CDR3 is CASSYSHRSDTIYF. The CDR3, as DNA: TGTGCCAGCAGTTACTCCCACCGGAGTGACACCATATATTTT.

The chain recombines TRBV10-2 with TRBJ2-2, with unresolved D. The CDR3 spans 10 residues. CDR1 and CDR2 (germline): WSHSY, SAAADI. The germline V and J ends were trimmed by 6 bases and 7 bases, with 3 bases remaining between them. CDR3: CASRNGELFF. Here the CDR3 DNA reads TGCGCCAGCAGGAACGGGGAGCTGTTTTTT.

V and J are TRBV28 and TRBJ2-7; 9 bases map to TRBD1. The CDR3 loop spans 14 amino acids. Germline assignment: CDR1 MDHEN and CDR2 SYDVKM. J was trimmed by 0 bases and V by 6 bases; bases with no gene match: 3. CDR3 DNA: TGTGCCAGCAGGGACAGGGGCGGCTCCTACGAGCAGTACTTC. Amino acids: CASRDRGGSYEQYF.

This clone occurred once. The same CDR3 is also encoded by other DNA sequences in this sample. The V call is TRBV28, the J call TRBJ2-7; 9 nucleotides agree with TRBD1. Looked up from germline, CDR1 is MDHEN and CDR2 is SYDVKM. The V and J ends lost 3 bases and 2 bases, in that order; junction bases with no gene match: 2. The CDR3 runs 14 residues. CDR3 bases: TGTGCCAGCAGTTTGGGACAGGGCCCCTACGAGCAGTACTTC. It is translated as CASSLGQGPYEQYF.

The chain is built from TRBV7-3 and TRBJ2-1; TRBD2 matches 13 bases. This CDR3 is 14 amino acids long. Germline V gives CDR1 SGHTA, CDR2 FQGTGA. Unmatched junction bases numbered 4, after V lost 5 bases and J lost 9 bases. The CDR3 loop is CASSPRTSGGEQFF. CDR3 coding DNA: TGTGCCAGCAGCCCGAGGACTAGCGGGGGTGAGCAGTTCTTC.

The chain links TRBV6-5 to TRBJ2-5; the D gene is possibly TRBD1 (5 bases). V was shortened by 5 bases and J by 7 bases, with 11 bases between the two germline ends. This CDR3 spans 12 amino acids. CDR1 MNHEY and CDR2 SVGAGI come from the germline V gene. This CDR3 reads CASSGSTGTQYF. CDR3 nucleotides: TGTGCCAGCAGTGGATCCACAGGGACCCAGTACTTC.

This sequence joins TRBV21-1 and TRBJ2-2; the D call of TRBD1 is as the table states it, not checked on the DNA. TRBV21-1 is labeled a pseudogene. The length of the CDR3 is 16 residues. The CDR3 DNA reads TGTGCCAGCTTGCTCGACAGGGAGACGAACACCGGGGAGCTGTTTTTT. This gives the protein CASLLDRETNTGELFF.

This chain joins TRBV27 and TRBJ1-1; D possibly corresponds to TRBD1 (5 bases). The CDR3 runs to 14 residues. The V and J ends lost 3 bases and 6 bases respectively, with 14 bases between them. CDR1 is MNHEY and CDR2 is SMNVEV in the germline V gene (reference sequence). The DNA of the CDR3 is TGTGCCAGCAGTTTCTTAGCCAGGGTAGCTGAAGCTTTCTTT. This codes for CASSFLARVAEAFF.

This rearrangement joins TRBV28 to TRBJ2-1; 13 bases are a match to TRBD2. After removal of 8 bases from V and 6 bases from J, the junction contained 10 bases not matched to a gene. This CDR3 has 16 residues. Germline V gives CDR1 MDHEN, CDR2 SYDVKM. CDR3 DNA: TGTGCCAGCCTAAGCCTGACTAGCGGGAGGCCCAATGAGCAGTTCTTC. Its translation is CASLSLTSGRPNEQFF.

Written as DNA, the CDR3 is TGTGCCAGCAGCTCCACCGGGACAGGGGCGGGAGGCACTGAAGCTTTCTTT. It codes for CASSSTGTGAGGTEAFF. The chain carries TRBV5-4 and TRBJ1-1; 10 bases are shared with TRBD1. Germline loops: CDR1 SGHNT, CDR2 YYREEE (reference sequence). The CDR3 has 17 residues. Germline trimming cut 3 bases from V and 4 bases from J; bases unmatched to any gene: 12.

The CDR3 sequence: CASSSRQPGEQYF. CDR3 in DNA: TGTGCCAGCAGCTCCCGACAGCCCGGCGAGCAGTACTTC. V gene TRBV5-5 combines with J gene TRBJ2-7; D may be TRBD1 (5 bases). With 3 bases removed from V and 6 bases from J, the gap between germline ends came to 13 bases. Germline V lookup: CDR1 SGHKS, CDR2 YYEKEE (reference sequence). The CDR3 consists of 13 residues.

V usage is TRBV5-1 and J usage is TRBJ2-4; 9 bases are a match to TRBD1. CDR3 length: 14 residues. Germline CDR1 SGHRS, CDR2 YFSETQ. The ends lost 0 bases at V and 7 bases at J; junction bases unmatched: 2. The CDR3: CASSLEQGANIQYF. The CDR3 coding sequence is TGCGCCAGCAGCTTGGAACAGGGGGCCAACATTCAGTACTTC.

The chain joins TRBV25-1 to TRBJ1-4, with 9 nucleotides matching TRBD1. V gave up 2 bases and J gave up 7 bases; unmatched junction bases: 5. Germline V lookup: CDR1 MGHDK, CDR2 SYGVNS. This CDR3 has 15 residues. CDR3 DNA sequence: TGTGCCAGCAGTGAACCCGGGACAGGGACTGAAAAACTGTTTTTT. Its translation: CASSEPGTGTEKLFF.

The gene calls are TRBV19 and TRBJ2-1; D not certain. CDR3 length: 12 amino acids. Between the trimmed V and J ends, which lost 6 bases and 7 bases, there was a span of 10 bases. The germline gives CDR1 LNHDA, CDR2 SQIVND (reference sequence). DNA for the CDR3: TGTGCCAGTAGCCCGGGCAGGAATGAGCAGTTCTTC. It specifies CASSPGRNEQFF.

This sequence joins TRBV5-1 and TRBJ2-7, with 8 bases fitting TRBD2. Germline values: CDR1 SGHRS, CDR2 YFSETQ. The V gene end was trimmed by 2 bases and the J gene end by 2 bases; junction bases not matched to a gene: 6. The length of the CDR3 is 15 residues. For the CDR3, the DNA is TGCGCCAGCAGCTTAAGTGCGGGAGGTACCTACGAGCAGTACTTC. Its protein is CASSLSAGGTYEQYF.

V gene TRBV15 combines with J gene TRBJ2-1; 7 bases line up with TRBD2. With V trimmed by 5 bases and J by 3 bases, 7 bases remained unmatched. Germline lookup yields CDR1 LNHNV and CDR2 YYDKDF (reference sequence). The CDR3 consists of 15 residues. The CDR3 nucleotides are TGTGCCACCAGCTTTGGGGGGGTGGACTACAATGAGCAGTTCTTC. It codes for CATSFGGVDYNEQFF.

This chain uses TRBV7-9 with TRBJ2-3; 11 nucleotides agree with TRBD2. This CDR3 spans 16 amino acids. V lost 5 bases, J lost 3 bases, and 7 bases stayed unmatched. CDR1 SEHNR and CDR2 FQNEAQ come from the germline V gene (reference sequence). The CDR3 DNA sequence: TGTGCCAGCAGCGGACATAGCGGGAGGGCAACAGATACGCAGTATTTT. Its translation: CASSGHSGRATDTQYF.

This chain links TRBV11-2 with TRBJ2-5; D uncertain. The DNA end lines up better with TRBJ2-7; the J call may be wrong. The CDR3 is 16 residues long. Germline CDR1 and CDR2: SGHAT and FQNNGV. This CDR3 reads CASSSTPSRSSYEQYF. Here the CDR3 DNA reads TGTGCCAGCAGCTCTACACCCTCACGGAGCTCTTACGAGCAGTACTTC.